The next 26 T cell receptor beta chains were all read from a single sample in a study of blood T cell repertoires in COVID-19. Assay: immunoSEQ multiplex PCR; the TCRdb copy retains only in-frame clones and omits some. The profile covers fewer than 130,000 clones, with approximately 92% appearing a single time and approximately 30% taken by the ten largest. The source material was peripheral blood. These receptor sequences come from a woman aged 80 or older with acute or convalescent COVID-19.

V gene TRBV6-5 combines with J gene TRBJ2-7; 8 positions match TRBD1. The CDR3 contains 15 residues. Germline V gene sequence: CDR1 MNHEY, CDR2 SVGAGI. After removal of 0 bases from V and 5 bases from J, the junction contained 6 bases not matched to a gene. CDR3 DNA: TGTGCCAGCAGTTACTCGATCTCAGGGGGCCACGAGCAGTACTTC. It encodes CASSYSISGGHEQYF.

This clone appeared a few times. The gene calls are TRBV5-1 and TRBJ1-4; D may be TRBD1 (5 bases). V lost 3 bases to trimming and J lost 3 bases, with 15 bases between them. Per the germline V gene, CDR1 is SGHRS and CDR2 is YFSETQ. The CDR3 has 16 amino acids. CDR3 sequence: CASSSNGRGANEKLFF. CDR3 nucleotide sequence: TGCGCCAGCAGCTCCAACGGGCGGGGCGCTAATGAAAAACTGTTTTTT.

V is TRBV6-6 and J is TRBJ1-2; TRBD1 might be the D (6 bases). The CDR3 spans 12 residues. Trimming took off 5 bases at V and 7 bases at J, with 11 bases between the two ends. The germline V gene encodes CDR1 MNHNY and CDR2 SVGAGI (reference sequence). In DNA, the CDR3 is TGTGCCAGCAGTGTAACAGGGTTTGGCTACACCTTC. Translation gives CASSVTGFGYTF.

This clone was detected only once. The chain employs TRBV2 and TRBJ1-1; D not resolved. The V gene lost 7 bases and the J gene lost 1 base, with 10 bases spanning the gap. Germline CDR1 SNHLY, CDR2 FYNNEI. The CDR3 runs to 13 residues. The CDR3 sequence is CASKRGENTEAFF. In DNA form, the CDR3 reads TGTGCCAGCAAGCGCGGGGAGAACACTGAAGCTTTCTTT.

This clone was seen a single time. The rearrangement links TRBV24-1 to TRBJ2-1, with 7 positions matching TRBD1. Germline assignment: CDR1 KGHDR and CDR2 SFDVKD. The ends lost 4 bases at V and 6 bases at J; junction bases unmatched: 11. The CDR3 is 16 residues long. CDR3 sequence (DNA): TGTGCCACCAGTGACCCGGGCACAGGGGCGAGCAATGAGCAGTTCTTC. It encodes CATSDPGTGASNEQFF.

This clone was seen once. The V gene is TRBV7-9, the J gene TRBJ2-7; maybe TRBD2 (6 bases). This CDR3 contains 12 residues. The germline V gene encodes CDR1 SEHNR and CDR2 FQNEAQ (reference sequence). The V end lost 5 bases, the J end lost 12 bases, and 17 bases lay between the germline ends. Here the CDR3 reads CASSVPGRETYF. In DNA, the CDR3 is TGTGCCAGCAGCGTACCGGGACGGGAGACGTACTTC.

The chain couples TRBV12-3 or TRBV12-4 to TRBJ1-1; 7 nucleotides agree with TRBD1. This CDR3 comprises 12 residues. With V trimmed by 3 bases and J by 8 bases, 3 bases remained unmatched. The CDR3 DNA follows: TGTGCCAGCAGTTTGGGACAGTTCGAAGCTTTCTTT. It codes for CASSLGQFEAFF.

This clone was observed a handful of times. The V and J genes are TRBV30 and TRBJ1-5, with TRBD1 as a possible D gene (5 bases). From germline, CDR1 is GTSNPN and CDR2 SVGIG (reference sequence). The CDR3 totals 14 residues. Trimming removed 0 bases at V and 4 bases at J, with 10 bases between. CDR3: CAWSVGGWNQPQHF. In nucleotides, the CDR3 is TGTGCCTGGAGTGTCGGGGGGTGGAATCAGCCCCAGCATTTT.

The chain carries TRBV28 and TRBJ2-7, with 7 bases lining up with TRBD1. Germline trimming cut 6 bases from V and 4 bases from J; bases unmatched to any gene: 6. Germline V gene lookup returns CDR1 MDHEN and CDR2 SYDVKM. This CDR3 is built from 13 residues. CDR3 loop: CASRPGGRYEQYF. CDR3 nucleotide sequence: TGTGCCAGCAGACCAGGGGGAAGGTACGAGCAGTACTTC.

The chain employs TRBV30 and TRBJ2-5; the D gene is possibly TRBD2 (6 bases). The CDR3 has 13 residues. Germline V gene lookup returns CDR1 GTSNPN and CDR2 SVGIG (reference sequence). The germline V and J ends were trimmed by 3 bases and 6 bases, with 14 bases remaining between them. The CDR3 nucleotides are TGTGCCTGGAGCGCCCTGGAGGGAAAGACCCAGTACTTC. It specifies CAWSALEGKTQYF.

The chain couples TRBV9 to TRBJ2-5, with D perhaps matching TRBD2 (6 bases). The CDR3 has 15 residues. The V gene lost 6 bases and the J gene lost 2 bases, with 17 bases spanning the gap. Germline CDR1 SGDLS, CDR2 YYNGEE. The CDR3 reads CASNWLGGLQETQYF. The CDR3 DNA reads TGTGCCAGCAACTGGCTGGGGGGATTACAAGAGACCCAGTACTTC.

CDR3: CAWSTPRINYGYTF. The DNA for the CDR3 is TGTGCCTGGAGCACCCCCAGGATAAACTATGGCTACACCTTC. The chain combines TRBV30 with TRBJ1-2; D unclear. The CDR3 is 14 amino acids. Per the germline V gene, CDR1 is GTSNPN and CDR2 is SVGIG (reference sequence). V lost 3 bases, J lost 2 bases, and 13 bases lay in between.

The chain is built from TRBV7-6 and TRBJ2-1; 15 nucleotides line up with TRBD2. Trimming took 5 bases from V and 7 from J; bases not matched to a gene: 3. Germline V gives CDR1 SGHVS, CDR2 FNYEAQ. The length of the CDR3 is 15 residues. The CDR3 sequence is CASSTGTSGGNEQFF. Written as DNA, the CDR3 is TGTGCCAGCAGCACAGGGACTAGCGGGGGGAATGAGCAGTTCTTC.

The chain has TRBV7-8 and TRBJ1-4; 9 bases fit TRBD1. The CDR3 contains 14 residues. Germline CDR1 SGHVS, CDR2 FQNEAQ. Trimming removed 1 base from V and 8 bases from J; junction bases left unmatched: 2. The CDR3 reads CASSLDRGLEKLFF. The CDR3 nucleotides are TGTGCCAGCAGCTTAGACAGGGGGCTCGAAAAACTGTTTTTT.

V is TRBV7-2 and J is TRBJ2-7, with 8 bases aligning to TRBD1. V was pared by 3 bases and J by 0 bases, with 10 bases of the junction left unmatched. The CDR3 totals 17 residues. The germline V gene encodes CDR1 SGHTA and CDR2 FQGNSA. The CDR3 nucleotides read TGTGCCAGCAGCTTGTACCCCGGACAGGGAAGCTCCTACGAGCAGTACTTC. Translating it yields CASSLYPGQGSSYEQYF.

The chain joins TRBV27 to TRBJ1-6; 9 bases match TRBD1. Germline CDR1 reads MNHEY; CDR2 reads SMNVEV (reference sequence). The CDR3 spans 14 residues. V lost 4 bases and J lost 7; bases outside the gene matches: 2. The CDR3 DNA reads as TGTGCCAGCAGTTGGGGACAGGGAAATTCACCCCTCCACTTT. It yields the protein CASSWGQGNSPLHF.

The chain employs TRBV29-1 and TRBJ2-2, with 7 bases that match TRBD2. The CDR3 totals 14 residues. Looked up from germline, CDR1 is SQVTM and CDR2 is ANQGSEA. Losses at the gene ends were 6 bases for V and 1 base for J; bases not matched to a gene: 5. CDR3 DNA: TGCAGCGTGCTGGGCGGGGGGAACACCGGGGAGCTGTTTTTT. As protein: CSVLGGGNTGELFF.

The chain links TRBV5-8 to TRBJ2-1; 13 positions agree with TRBD2. V trimming: 4 bases; J trimming: 10 bases; junction bases outside the gene matches: 5. Germline V gene data show CDR1 as SGHTS and CDR2 as YDEGEE. This CDR3 has 14 amino acids. Written as DNA, the CDR3 is TGTGCCAGCAGCACGGGACTAGCGGGGAAGGAGCAGTTCTTC. Its protein product is CASSTGLAGKEQFF.

This clone was observed once. DNA of the CDR3: TGTGCCAGCAGCAAACCCCCGGGGAGGATTCGGGCGGCCTACGAGCAGTACTTC. Translation: CASSKPPGRIRAAYEQYF. The V call is TRBV21-1, the J call TRBJ2-7; the table assigns TRBD2, which was not confirmed against the DNA. TRBV21-1 is a pseudogene. CDR3 size: 18 residues.

This sequence joins TRBV7-9 and TRBJ2-2; D possibly corresponds to TRBD1 (6 bases). Looked up from germline, CDR1 is SEHNR and CDR2 is FQNEAQ (reference sequence). The V end lost 4 bases, the J end lost 3 bases, and 9 bases lay between the germline ends. The CDR3 is made up of 14 amino acids. Here the CDR3 reads CASSWGRDTGELFF. The CDR3 DNA reads as TGTGCCAGCAGCTGGGGGCGAGACACCGGGGAGCTGTTTTTT.

The V call is TRBV19, the J call TRBJ1-1; a weak D match, TRBD1 (6 bases). Germline V gene lookup returns CDR1 LNHDA and CDR2 SQIVND (reference sequence). The CDR3 consists of 14 residues. Trimming stripped 8 bases from V and 10 bases from J, with 23 bases between. CDR3 region: CASFGHATGIIAFF. The CDR3 DNA follows: TGTGCCAGTTTCGGACACGCAACAGGGATCATAGCTTTCTTT.

The CDR3 region has the DNA TGCGCCAGCAGCCAAGAGAGGGATCGCGAAAACTATGGCTACACCTTC. It specifies CASSQERDRENYGYTF. The chain carries TRBV4-1 and TRBJ1-2, with D hard to call. The germline gives CDR1 MGHRA, CDR2 YSYEKL. The CDR3 has 16 amino acids. V lost 0 bases and J lost 2, with 13 bases in between.

This rearrangement joins TRBV12-3 or TRBV12-4 to TRBJ1-1, with a weak D call TRBD1 (5 bases). With 1 base removed from V and 3 bases from J, the gap between germline ends came to 6 bases. This CDR3 has 13 residues. CDR3 residues: CASSLEQDTEAFF. CDR3 coding DNA: TGTGCCAGCAGTTTAGAACAGGACACTGAAGCTTTCTTT.

The chain joins TRBV10-3 to TRBJ2-7; 10 bases fit TRBD1. The germline CDR1 and CDR2 sequences are ENHRY and SYGVKD. J gave up 2 bases and V 7 bases, and 5 bases lay outside the gene matches. The CDR3 loop spans 14 amino acids. CDR3 region: CAITPGTGAYEQYF. DNA for the CDR3: TGTGCCATCACCCCCGGGACAGGGGCCTACGAGCAGTACTTC.

In this sample, this clone turned up once. The rearrangement uses TRBV10-1 and TRBJ2-3, with D possibly TRBD1 on 6 matching bases. Per germline, CDR1 WNHNN and CDR2 SYGVQD (reference sequence). V dropped 3 bases and J dropped 0 bases, with 10 bases sitting between them. CDR3 size: 15 residues. The CDR3 here is CASSDGDTSTDTQYF. The DNA of the CDR3 is TGCGCCAGCAGTGACGGGGACACAAGCACAGATACGCAGTATTTT.

The genes are TRBV30 and TRBJ2-1, with D possibly being TRBD2 (6 bases). Trimming left V 5 bases short and J 5 bases short, with 22 bases between. Germline V gives CDR1 GTSNPN, CDR2 SVGIG (reference sequence). This CDR3 has 16 amino acids. Here the CDR3 reads CAWGPLMAGNNNEQFF. The CDR3 DNA reads TGTGCCTGGGGCCCCCTGATGGCGGGGAATAACAATGAGCAGTTCTTC.